Each of the 7 T cell receptor beta chains below was sequenced from the same sample in a study of CD8 T cells in Susac syndrome (dated by TCRdb to between 2019 and 2020). The library was obtained by the immunoSEQ multiplex PCR assay. RNA was extracted with the RNeasy kit and about 0.5 to 1 ug was reverse transcribed using random hexamers. The public reads were reprocessed in TCRdb via fastp at Q25 and MiXCR, keeping in-frame beta chains. Rows are unified per CDR3 protein, each entry keeping the most common DNA and genes. The sample data list 150,000 to 200,000 distinct CDR3 sequences, and about 91% of these were observed just once. Around 0.085% of the sample goes to the ten largest clones. Source material: CD4+ T cells from PBMCs. Receptor source: a human donor with Susac syndrome.

This clonotype was counted a single time. V usage is TRBV9 and J usage is TRBJ2-2, with TRBD2 matching over 8 bases. Germline V lookup: CDR1 SGDLS, CDR2 YYNGEE. The CDR3 has 14 amino acids. The V segment lost 3 bases and the J segment 4 bases; nucleotides outside the gene matches: 2. The chain's CDR3 is CASSEGTSTGELFF. The CDR3 DNA sequence: TGTGCCAGCAGCGAGGGGACTAGCACCGGGGAGCTGTTTTTT.

The chain employs TRBV29-1 and TRBJ1-1; D unresolved. V lost 6 bases and J lost 4, with 9 bases in between. From germline, CDR1 is SQVTM and CDR2 ANQGSEA. This CDR3 has 11 amino acids. In nucleotides, the CDR3 is TGCAGCGTAAGAATTGCCACTGAAGCTTTCTTT. Amino acids: CSVRIATEAFF.

The chain couples TRBV28 to TRBJ2-7, with 7 bases that match TRBD1. The V gene end was trimmed by 6 bases and the J gene end by 7 bases; junction bases not matched to a gene: 9. The CDR3 loop spans 13 amino acids. Germline-derived CDR1 and CDR2 are MDHEN and SYDVKM. This CDR3 reads CASRASPRGEQYF. The CDR3 bases are TGTGCCAGCAGAGCCTCGCCCAGGGGGGAGCAGTACTTC.

The chain has TRBV10-3 and TRBJ2-3; TRBD2 agrees at 10 bases. The length of the CDR3 is 15 residues. CDR1 and CDR2 from the germline V gene are ENHRY and SYGVKD. Unmatched junction bases numbered 5, after V lost 3 bases and J lost 5 bases. The chain's CDR3 is CAISDNSGGRDTQYF. Here the CDR3 DNA reads TGTGCCATCAGTGATAATAGCGGGGGGAGAGATACGCAGTATTTT.

The chain links TRBV3-1 to TRBJ1-1; D is uncertain. This CDR3 is built from 15 residues. Germline V lookup: CDR1 LGHDT, CDR2 YNNKEL (reference sequence). V shed 4 bases and J shed 2 bases, with 14 bases lying between them. CDR3 bases: TGTGCCAGCAGCCCCGTATGGGGAGGAAACACTGAAGCTTTCTTT. As protein: CASSPVWGGNTEAFF.

The V and J genes are TRBV18 and TRBJ2-3; tentatively, D is TRBD2 (6 bases). The ends were cut back, 6 bases at V and 6 bases at J, with 16 bases in the middle. The germline V gene has CDR1 KGHSH and CDR2 LQKENI. The CDR3 consists of 14 residues. This chain's CDR3 is CASSEGAQMDTQYF. The CDR3 DNA reads TGTGCCAGCTCGGAGGGTGCGCAGATGGATACGCAGTATTTT.

The CDR3 here is CASSEDRLAKNIQYF. The DNA for the CDR3 is TGTGCCAGCAGTGAGGACAGACTAGCCAAAAACATTCAGTACTTC. The chain carries TRBV2 and TRBJ2-4; D may be TRBD1 (6 bases). In germline, CDR1 is SNHLY, CDR2 FYNNEI. This CDR3 has 15 amino acids. V gave up 3 bases and J gave up 0 bases, with 9 bases separating them.